This T cell receptor beta chain came from a study of blood T cell repertoires in COVID-19. Across the study: Sites across the United States, Italy and Spain contributed samples from acute and convalescent COVID-19. Sources were T cells, B-cell-depleted T cells, or PBMCs; the material itself was cDNA or gDNA.

Profiled with immunoSEQ multiplex PCR; TCRdb holds only in-frame clones, not every one. The sample includes around 130,000 clones, roughly 83% of them seen just once. Trimming shortened V by 5 bases and J by 14 bases, and 16 bases separated the two germline ends. Germline CDR1 and CDR2: MRHNA and SNTAGT. This CDR3 is 13 amino acids long. The TCR was taken from a man aged 55 to 69 with acute or convalescent COVID-19. The chain carries TRBV6-4 and TRBJ1-6; TRBD1 might be the D (6 bases). The sample was peripheral blood. CDR3 sequence: CASSTPRDNSLHF. As DNA, the CDR3 is TGTGCCAGCAGTACACCCCGGGACAACTCCCTCCACTTT.